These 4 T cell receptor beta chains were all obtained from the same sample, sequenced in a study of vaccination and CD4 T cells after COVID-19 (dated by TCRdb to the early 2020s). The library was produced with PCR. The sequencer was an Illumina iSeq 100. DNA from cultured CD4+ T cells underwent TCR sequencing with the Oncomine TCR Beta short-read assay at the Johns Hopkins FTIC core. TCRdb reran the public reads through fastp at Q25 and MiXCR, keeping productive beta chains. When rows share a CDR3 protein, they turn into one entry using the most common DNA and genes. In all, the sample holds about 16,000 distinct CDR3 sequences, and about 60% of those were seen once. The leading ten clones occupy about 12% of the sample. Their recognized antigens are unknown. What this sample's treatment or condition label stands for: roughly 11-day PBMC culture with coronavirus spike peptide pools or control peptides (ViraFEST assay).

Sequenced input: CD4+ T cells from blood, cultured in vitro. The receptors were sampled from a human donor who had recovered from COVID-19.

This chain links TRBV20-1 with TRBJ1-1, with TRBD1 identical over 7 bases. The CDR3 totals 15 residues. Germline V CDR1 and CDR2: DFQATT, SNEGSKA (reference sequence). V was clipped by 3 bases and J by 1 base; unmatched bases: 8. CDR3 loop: CSARLPGQRNTEAFF. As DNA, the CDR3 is TGCAGTGCTAGGCTTCCGGGACAGCGGAACACTGAAGCTTTCTTT.

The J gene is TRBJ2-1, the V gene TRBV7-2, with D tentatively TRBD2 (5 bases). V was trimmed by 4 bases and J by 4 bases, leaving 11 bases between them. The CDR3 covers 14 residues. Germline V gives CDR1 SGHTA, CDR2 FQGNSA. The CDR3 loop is CASSSRTVYNEQFF. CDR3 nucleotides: TGTGCCAGCAGCTCCCGGACTGTTTACAATGAGCAGTTCTTC.

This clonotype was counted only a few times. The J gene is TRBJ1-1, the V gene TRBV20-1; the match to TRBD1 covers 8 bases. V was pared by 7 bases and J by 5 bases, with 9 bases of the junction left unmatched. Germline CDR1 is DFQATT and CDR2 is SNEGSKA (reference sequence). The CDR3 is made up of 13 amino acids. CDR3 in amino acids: CSVLRQGRTEAFF. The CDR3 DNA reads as TGCAGTGTACTAAGACAGGGGCGAACTGAAGCTTTCTTT.

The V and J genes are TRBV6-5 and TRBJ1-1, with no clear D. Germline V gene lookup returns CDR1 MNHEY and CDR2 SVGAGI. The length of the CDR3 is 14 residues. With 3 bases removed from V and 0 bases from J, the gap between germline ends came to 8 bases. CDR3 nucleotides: TGTGCCAGCAGTTATCGGGAAATGAACACTGAAGCTTTCTTT. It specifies CASSYREMNTEAFF.